This record covers a single T cell receptor (beta chain). In its sample, this clonotype was seen a few times. No antigen is known for it. No per-base quality is available; no much larger clone lies one base away. Inclusive of the bounding cysteine and phenylalanine, the CDR3 is 17 residues long. Only the CDR3 DNA is retained, 51 bases long and in frame from the first base. V loses 3 bases, J loses 4 bases, and the germline ends lie 21 bases apart. As encoded in the germline V gene, CDR1 is MNHNS while CDR2 is SASEGT. Libraries were made using PCR. DNA from cultured CD4+ T cells was subjected to TCR sequencing with the Oncomine TCR Beta short-read assay at the Johns Hopkins FTIC core. The QIAamp micro DNA kit was used to extract genomic DNA from the cultured CD4+ T cells. Oncomine TCR Beta libraries from cultured CD4+ T cells were pooled using unique dual indexes and sequenced on an Illumina iSeq 100. On the study's bioinformatics: Non-productive sequences were filtered out, and CDR3s that did not start with C, did not end with F or W, or were shorter than 7 amino acids were discarded. The MANAFEST web application identified antigen-specific clonotypes by comparing peptide-stimulated wells against reference wells and other culture wells. To be called positive, a clone needed an FDR below 0.05, an odds ratio above 5, and a productive frequency above 0.1% in at least two of three replicate wells. A clonotype was classed as cross-reactive if the clonotype showed significant expansion both in SARS-CoV-2 spike wells and in at least one common cold coronavirus spike condition. CDR3 homology was assessed with Levenshtein distances (stringdist) and unrooted phylogenetic trees (ape) in R version 3.6.1. Starting from the raw public reads, TCRdb applied fastp trimming at Q25, assembled clones with MiXCR and retained in-frame beta chains. Under each unique CDR3 protein, matching rows form one entry showing the most common genes and DNA. The V and J calls, along with clone size, are taken from TCRdb and not from the paper's own processing. The sample contains approximately 1,500 distinct CDR3 sequences, 70% to 80% of them found a single time. The ten largest clones capture about 45% of the sample.

The sample originates from a study of vaccination and CD4 T cells after COVID-19 (dated by TCRdb to 2021 to 2024). With regard to the full study: Every convalescent patient had a positive nasal swab PCR test for SARS-CoV-2, with mild disease in under ten patients and severe disease in one. The convalescent cohort included six males and four females, with two Hispanic individuals, seven Caucasians, two Asians and one multiracial person. Each participant got two doses of either the Pfizer-BioNTech BNT162b2 vaccine (n=8) or the Moderna mRNA-1273 vaccine (n=2). Post-COVID blood samples from convalescent patients were collected a median of about 110 days after diagnosis, with a range of roughly 35 to 170 days. Post-vaccine blood samples were collected a median of about 66 days after the second vaccine dose, ranging from about 13 to 241 days. Culture stimuli were overlapping spike peptide pools from SARS-CoV-2 and from the common cold coronaviruses HCoV-NL63, HCoV-OC43 and HCoV-229E. In control cultures, a CEFX viral epitope pool was used as positive control, an HIV-1 Nef peptide pool was used as negative control, or no peptide was added. In 10 COVID-19 convalescent patients and a few infection-naive healthy vaccine recipients, researchers compared the spike-specific CD4+ TCR repertoire from before mRNA vaccination with the repertoire from after. Study-wide conclusions, independent of this receptor: Relatively few convalescent patients were included in the study, and early timepoints after natural infection were not analyzed. In convalescent patients, a median approximately 86% of post-vaccine SARS-CoV-2-reactive clones were detected only after vaccination, and vaccine-specific priming was suggested by this finding. The median count of SARS-CoV-2-reactive clonotypes went up from roughly 21 after infection to 30 to 40 after vaccination, although the change was not significant. Of the vaccine-specific clones found in convalescent patients, nearly all (304 of 307) were mono-reactive for SARS-CoV-2 spike instead of being cross-reactive with common cold coronaviruses.

The treatment or condition tag for this specimen amounts to: approximately 10-day PBMC culture with coronavirus spike peptide pools or control peptides (ViraFEST assay). The ViraFEST assay, used in the study, expanded antigen-specific T cells with peptide pools and then identified the expanded clonotypes through TCR sequencing. The positive SARS-CoV-2 PCR tests of the convalescent patients were dated from March to December 2020, before the Alpha, Beta and Delta variants emerged in the United States. Each well held fewer than 2.5 million PBMCs cultured with 10 ug/ml peptide pools in IMDM containing approximately 4.8% human AB serum and roughly 9 IU/ml IL-2. On days 3 and 7, half of the culture medium was replaced with fresh IL-2-containing medium. CD4+ T cells were isolated after about 10 days of culture through negative selection using the EasySep CD4+ T cell isolation kit. PBMCs were separated from whole blood using Ficoll-Paque Plus gradient centrifugation and then either used fresh or cryopreserved at -140C. Triplicate wells were generally used for each culture condition.

This sequence originates from a human donor who had recovered from COVID-19. Here the sequenced sample was CD4+ T cells from blood, cultured in vitro, taken after SARS-CoV-2 vaccination. The chain employs TRBV6-1 and TRBJ1-2, with TRBD1 as a weak D call on 5 bases. The DNA reads as follows: TGTGCCAGCAGTGACAGAAGGTACGGGGCAACCACCTATGGCTACACCTTC. It translates to CASSDRRYGATTYGYTF.